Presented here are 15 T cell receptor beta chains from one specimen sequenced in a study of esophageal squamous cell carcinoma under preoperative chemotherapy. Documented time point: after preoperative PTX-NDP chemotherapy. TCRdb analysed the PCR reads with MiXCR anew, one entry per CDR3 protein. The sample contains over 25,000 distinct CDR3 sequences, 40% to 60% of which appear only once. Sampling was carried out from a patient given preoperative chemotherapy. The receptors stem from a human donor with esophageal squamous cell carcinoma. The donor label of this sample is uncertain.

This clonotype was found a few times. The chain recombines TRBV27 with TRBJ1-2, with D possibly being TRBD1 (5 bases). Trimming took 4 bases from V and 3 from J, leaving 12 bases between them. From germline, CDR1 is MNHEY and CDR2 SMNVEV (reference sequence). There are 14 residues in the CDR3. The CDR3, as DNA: TGTGCCAGCAGTTCCGGACGGGGGGACTATGGCTACACCTTC. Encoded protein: CASSSGRGDYGYTF.

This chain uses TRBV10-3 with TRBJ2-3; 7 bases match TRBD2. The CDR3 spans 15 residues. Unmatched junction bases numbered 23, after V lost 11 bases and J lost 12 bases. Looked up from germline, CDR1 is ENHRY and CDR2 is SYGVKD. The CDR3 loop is CAGGVGKAAQETQYF. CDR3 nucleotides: TGTGCCGGGGGGGTTGGGAAGGCCGCGCAAGAGACCCAGTATTTT.

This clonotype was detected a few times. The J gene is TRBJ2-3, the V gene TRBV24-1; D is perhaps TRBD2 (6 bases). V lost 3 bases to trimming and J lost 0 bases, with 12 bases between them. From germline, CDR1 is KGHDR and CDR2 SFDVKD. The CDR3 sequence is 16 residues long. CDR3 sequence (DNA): TGTGCCACCAGTGATGGGAGCGGGTCTAGCACAGATACGCAGTATTTT. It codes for CATSDGSGSSTDTQYF.

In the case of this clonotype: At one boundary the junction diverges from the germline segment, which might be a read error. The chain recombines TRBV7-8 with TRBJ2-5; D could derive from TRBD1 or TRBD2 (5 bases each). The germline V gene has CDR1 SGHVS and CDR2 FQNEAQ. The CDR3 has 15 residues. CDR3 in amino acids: CARGLVGPGPETQYF. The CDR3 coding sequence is TGTGCCAGGGGCCTAGTGGGACCTGGCCCAGAGACGCAGTACTTC.

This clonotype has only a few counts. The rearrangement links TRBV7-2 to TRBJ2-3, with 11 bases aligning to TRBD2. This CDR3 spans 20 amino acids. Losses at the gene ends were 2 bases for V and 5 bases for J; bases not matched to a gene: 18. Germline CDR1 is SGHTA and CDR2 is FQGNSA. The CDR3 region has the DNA TGTGCCAGCAGCTTAAGAATAGCGGGAGGGTCCCGGAAGGGCCGAGATACGCAGTATTTT. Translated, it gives CASSLRIAGGSRKGRDTQYF.

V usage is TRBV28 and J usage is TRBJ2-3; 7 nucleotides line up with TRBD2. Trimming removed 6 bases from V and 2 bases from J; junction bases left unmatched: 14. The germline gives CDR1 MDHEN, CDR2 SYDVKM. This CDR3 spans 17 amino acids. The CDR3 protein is CASSTTELAVNTDTQYF. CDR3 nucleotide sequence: TGTGCCAGCAGCACCACTGAGCTAGCGGTGAACACAGATACGCAGTATTTT.

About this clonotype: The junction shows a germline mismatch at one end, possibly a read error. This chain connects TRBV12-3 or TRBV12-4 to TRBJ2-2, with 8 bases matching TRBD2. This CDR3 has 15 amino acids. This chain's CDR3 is CASSFGGVSTDEQFF. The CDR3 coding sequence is TGTGCCAGCAGTTTCGGGGGGGTGAGCACCGATGAGCAGTTTTTT.

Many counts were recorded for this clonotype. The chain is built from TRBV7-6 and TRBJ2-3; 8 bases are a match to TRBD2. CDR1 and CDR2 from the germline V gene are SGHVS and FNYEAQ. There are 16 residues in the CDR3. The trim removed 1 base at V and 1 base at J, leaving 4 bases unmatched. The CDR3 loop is CASSLDLAGRTDTQYF. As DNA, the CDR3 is TGTGCCAGCAGCTTAGATCTAGCGGGTCGCACAGATACGCAGTATTTT. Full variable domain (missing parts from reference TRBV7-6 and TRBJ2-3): GAGVSQSPRYKVTKRGQDVALRCDPISGHVSLYWYRQALGQGPEFLTYFNYEAQQDKSGLPNDRFSAERPEGSISTLTIQRTEQRDSAMYRCASSLDLAGRTDTQYFGPGTRLTVL.

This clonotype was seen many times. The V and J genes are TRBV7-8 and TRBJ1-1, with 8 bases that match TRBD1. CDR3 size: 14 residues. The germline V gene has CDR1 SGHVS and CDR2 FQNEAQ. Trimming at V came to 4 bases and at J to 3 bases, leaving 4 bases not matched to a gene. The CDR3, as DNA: TGTGCCAGCAGCTCATACAGGGGGGACACTGAAGCTTTCTTT. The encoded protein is CASSSYRGDTEAFF.

CDR3 coding DNA: TGTGCCAGCAGCTTGACAGGGGCCGACACAGATACGCAGTATTTT. Amino acid sequence: CASSLTGADTDTQYF. The rearrangement links TRBV7-3 to TRBJ2-3; TRBD1 agrees at 8 bases. V dropped 3 bases and J dropped 2; count of bases not matched to a gene: 4. Germline CDR1 is SGHTA and CDR2 is FQGTGA. This CDR3 has 15 residues.

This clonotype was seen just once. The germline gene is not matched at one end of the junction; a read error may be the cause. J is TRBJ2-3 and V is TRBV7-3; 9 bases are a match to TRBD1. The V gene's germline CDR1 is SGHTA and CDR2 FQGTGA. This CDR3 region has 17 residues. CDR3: CASSPTSNRGPKDTQYF. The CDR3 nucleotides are TGTGCCAGCAGCCCCACCTCCAACAGGGGGCCGAAAGATACGCAGTACTTT.

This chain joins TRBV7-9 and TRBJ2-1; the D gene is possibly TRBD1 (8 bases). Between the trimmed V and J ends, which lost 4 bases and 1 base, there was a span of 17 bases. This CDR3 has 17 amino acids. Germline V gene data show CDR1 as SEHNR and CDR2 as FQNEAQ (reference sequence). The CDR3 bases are TGTGCCAGCAGCTCCCAGGGGGCGGGGGTTTCCTACAATGAGCAGTTCTTC. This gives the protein CASSSQGAGVSYNEQFF.

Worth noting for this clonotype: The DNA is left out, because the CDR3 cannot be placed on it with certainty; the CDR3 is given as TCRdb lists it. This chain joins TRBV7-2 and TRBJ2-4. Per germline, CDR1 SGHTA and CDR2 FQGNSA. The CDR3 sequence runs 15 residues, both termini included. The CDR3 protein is CASRVAVGAKNIQYF.

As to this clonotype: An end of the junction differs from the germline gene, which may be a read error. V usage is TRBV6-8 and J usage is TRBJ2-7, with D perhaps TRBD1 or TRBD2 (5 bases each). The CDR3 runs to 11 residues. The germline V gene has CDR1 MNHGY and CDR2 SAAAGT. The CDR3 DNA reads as TGTGGCAGCAGTAACCAAGGGACCCAGTACTTT. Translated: CGSSNQGTQYF.

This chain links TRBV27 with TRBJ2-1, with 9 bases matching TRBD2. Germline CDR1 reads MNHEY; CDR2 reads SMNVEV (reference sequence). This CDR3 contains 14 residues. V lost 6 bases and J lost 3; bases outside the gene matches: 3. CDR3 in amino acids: CASRVAGVYNEQFF. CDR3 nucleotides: TGTGCCAGCAGGGTAGCGGGGGTCTACAATGAGCAGTTCTTC.